This TCR beta chain was recorded in a study of shared clonotypes between healthy human individuals. V shed 2 bases and J shed 5 bases, with 13 bases lying between them. CDR3 length: 14 amino acids. Looked up from germline, CDR1 is SGHVS and CDR2 is FQNEAQ. This clone was found a few times. Into CD45RA+ naive and CD45RA-negative memory subsets, the CD4+ cells were split. TCRdb keeps only in-frame clones here, not all; method: immunoSEQ multiplex PCR. The data show hundreds of thousands of clones, about 74% seen once. Sequences were obtained from memory CD4+ T cells sorted from blood. Sample subset: CD45RA-negative fraction. This receptor was identified in a woman aged 30 to 39 in good health. V usage is TRBV7-8 and J usage is TRBJ2-7; D unresolved. CDR3 loop: CASSLLRTVNEQYF. In nucleotides, the CDR3 is TGTGCCAGCAGCTTACTCCGTACCGTCAACGAGCAGTACTTC.